The clone carrying this T cell receptor (beta chain) appeared a few times. Antigen: not known. This sample is drawn from a study of cytomegalovirus exposure and HLA in healthy donors. Whole-study findings and limits: Later analysis identified 16,951 TCR beta sequences associated with HLA alleles, using a false discovery rate threshold of 0.05.

Germline V lookup: CDR1 SQVTM, CDR2 ANQGSEA. The CDR3 has 12 amino acids. V lost 6 bases and J lost 5, with 13 bases in between. The primer mix had 60 Vbeta and 13 Jbeta primers. Data came from immunoSEQ multiplex PCR; TCRdb stores just in-frame clones and leaves some out. Of approximately 120,000 clones listed, 80% are singletons. Sequenced material: PBMCs. The chain uses TRBV29-1 and TRBJ1-2; a possible D gene is TRBD1 (5 bases). The source is a man aged 30 to 39 in good health and CMV-seropositive. The CDR3 is CSVGDFDYGYTF. The CDR3 DNA follows: TGCAGCGTGGGGGACTTCGATTATGGCTACACCTTC. The full variable domain, with the rest looked up from reference TRBV29-1 and TRBJ1-2, is SAVISQKPSRDICQRGTSLTIQCQVDSQVTMMFWYRQQPGQSLTLIATANQGSEATYESGFVIDKFPISRPNLTFSTLTVSNMSPEDSSIYLCSVGDFDYGYTFGSGTRLTVV.